Detailed here is one T cell receptor (beta chain). Antigen: not known. The authors ran a second PCR of roughly 6 to 12 cycles using a sample-barcoded 5' primer and a J-beta primer mix. In TCRdb, the 5' RACE reads were re-called with MiXCR into one record per CDR3 protein. This sample yields 800,000 or so distinct CDR3 sequences, of which under 80% are seen a single time; roughly 26% belongs to the top ten. These data belong to a study of blood T cells in healthy people across ages. General study results and limits: Older individuals had lower TCR beta diversity per million T cells (the decline was roughly linear).

Germline CDR1 is MNHEY and CDR2 is SMNVEV (reference sequence). This CDR3 is built from 16 residues. V was pared by 2 bases and J by 6 bases, with 11 bases of the junction left unmatched. The sample consisted of blood. This receptor was identified in a man younger than 40 in good health. The rearrangement uses TRBV27 and TRBJ2-3; the match to TRBD1 covers 7 bases. The CDR3 nucleotides are TGTGCCAGCAGTTTAACGGGACAGTGGGTAGGTGATACGCAGTATTTT. It specifies CASSLTGQWVGDTQYF.